This T cell receptor beta chain is from a study of shared clonotypes between healthy human individuals. Study background: For every donor, three CD4 naive, three CD4 memory, two CD8 naive and one CD8 memory plates were used.

Sequencing was performed with immunoSEQ multiplex PCR; in TCRdb, only in-frame clones are kept and a portion is missing. The data hold about 2.3 million clones, with less than 95% observed a single time. The origin of this receptor is a young man in good health. Some clones in this sample may be carry-over from other donors' samples. The sample was naive CD4+ T cells from PBMCs. Subset here: CD45RA+ positively selected.

The CDR3 bases are TGTGCCAGCAGTCGGTTTTTTTCTAGCGGGAACACCGGGGAGCTGTTTTTT. This encodes CASSRFFSSGNTGELFF. The chain links TRBV2 to TRBJ2-2, with 7 bases lining up with TRBD2. Per the germline V gene, CDR1 is SNHLY and CDR2 is FYNNEI. The V segment lost 5 bases and the J segment 1 base; nucleotides outside the gene matches: 10. The length of the CDR3 is 17 residues.